The source of this T cell receptor beta chain is a study of brain T cells in children with intractable seizures. General observations from the study: Clones missing pre-surgery may reflect undersampling of that blood sample.

About this clone itself: Its antigen is currently unknown.

CDR3 length: 15 residues. V shed 2 bases and J shed 6 bases, with 13 bases lying between them. CDR1 and CDR2 from the germline V gene are SGHAT and FQNNGV. Measured with immunoSEQ multiplex PCR; TCRdb has only the in-frame clones, and not every one. Of tens of thousands of clones listed, approximately 90% are singletons. Only cases whose brain tissue showed the highest T cell transcript signatures were sequenced. V is TRBV11-2 and J is TRBJ1-4; the D gene is possibly TRBD1 (6 bases). The specimen was peripheral blood, collected at surgery. This sequence originates from a girl under 10 years old with Rasmussen encephalitis and intractable seizures. This CDR3 reads CASSLSLQGYEKLFF. Written as DNA, the CDR3 is TGTGCCAGCAGCTTAAGTCTACAGGGATATGAAAAACTGTTTTTT. The full variable domain, with the rest looked up from reference TRBV11-2 and TRBJ1-4, is EAGVAQSPRYKIIEKRQSVAFWCNPISGHATLYWYQQILGQGPKLLIQFQNNGVVDDSQLPKDRFSAERLKGVDSTLKIQPAKLEDSAVYLCASSLSLQGYEKLFFGSGTQLSVL.